Following are 25 T cell receptor beta chains from one sample sequenced in a study of blood T cells in healthy people across ages (dated by TCRdb to the mid-2010s). Library preparation used 5' RACE. TCRdb names Illumina HiSeq 2500 as the instrument used. A second PCR of about 6 to 11 cycles was performed with a sample-barcoded 5' primer and a J-beta primer mix. TCRdb redid the processing of the public reads, applying fastp at Q25 and MiXCR, and retained in-frame beta chains. One record per CDR3 amino acid sequence lists the most common genes and DNA. The table for this sample lists about 930,000 distinct CDR3 sequences; about 28% of them were counted only once. Roughly 10% of the sample is held by the ten biggest clonotypes. This same sample was also part of a study on T cells of mothers and their children.

The material sequenced was blood. These receptors originate from a woman between 35 and 50 years old in good health.

The gene calls are TRBV12-3 or TRBV12-4 and TRBJ1-1; D is undetermined. Trimming took 5 bases from V and 1 from J, leaving 5 bases between them. This CDR3 region has 12 residues. The CDR3 reads CASSIQNTEAFF. The DNA of the CDR3 is TGTGCCAGCAGTATCCAGAACACTGAAGCTTTCTTT.

This chain uses TRBV10-3 with TRBJ1-2; D is possibly TRBD1 (6 bases). Per germline, CDR1 ENHRY and CDR2 SYGVKD. CDR3 length equals 16 residues. V lost 3 bases and J 4 bases, leaving 18 bases between the germline ends. The CDR3: CAISDHRTKGGYGYTF. CDR3 nucleotide sequence: TGTGCCATCAGTGATCACCGGACCAAAGGGGGCTATGGCTACACCTTC.

This clonotype was detected ten times or more. J is TRBJ2-1 and V is TRBV5-6; the D gene is possibly TRBD2 (6 bases). This CDR3 has 15 amino acids. Looked up from germline, CDR1 is SGHDT and CDR2 is YYEEEE. V was pared by 5 bases and J by 2 bases, with 14 bases between. The CDR3 reads CASRPFGTPYNEQFF. CDR3 coding DNA: TGTGCCAGCAGACCGTTCGGGACTCCCTACAATGAGCAGTTCTTC.

On this clonotype itself: A read error may explain this, as a much larger clone is one base away. The chain has TRBV20-1 and TRBJ2-7; 7 bases agree with TRBD1. This CDR3 region has 14 residues. With V trimmed by 0 bases and J by 6 bases, 8 bases remained unmatched. Germline loops: CDR1 DFQATT, CDR2 SNEGSKA (reference sequence). CDR3 amino acids: CSAREETGCREQYF. In DNA, the CDR3 is TGCAGTGCTAGAGAAGAGACAGGGTGCCGCGAGCAGTACTTC.

At least ten counts were recorded for this clonotype. The chain employs TRBV6-6 and TRBJ2-7; the D gene is possibly TRBD1 (5 bases). CDR3 length: 18 amino acids. From germline, CDR1 is MNHNY and CDR2 SVGAGI (reference sequence). V was clipped by 0 bases and J by 2 bases, with 20 bases between them. CDR3 sequence reads: CASSYSGHRAAEPYEQYF. Written as DNA, the CDR3 is TGTGCCAGCAGTTACTCGGGGCATAGGGCAGCTGAACCCTACGAGCAGTACTTC.

The rearrangement links TRBV5-8 to TRBJ2-3; 12 positions match TRBD2. V gave up 6 bases and J gave up 1 base; unmatched junction bases: 9. In germline, CDR1 is SGHTS, CDR2 YDEGEE. This CDR3 contains 17 residues. CDR3 bases: TGTGCCAGCAACTTCCCTGGACTAGCGGGGCGCACAGATACGCAGTATTTT. Translation: CASNFPGLAGRTDTQYF. Looking up the rest from reference TRBV5-8 and TRBJ2-3 gives the full variable domain: EAGVTQSPTHLIKTRGQQATLRCSPISGHTSVYWYQQALGLGLQFLLWYDEGEERNRGNFPPRFSGRQFPNYSSELNVNALELEDSALYLCASNFPGLAGRTDTQYFGPGTRLTVL.

At least ten counts were recorded for this clonotype. This chain connects TRBV4-2 to TRBJ2-3; 7 positions match TRBD2. Germline CDR1 is LGHNA and CDR2 is YNFKEQ. V lost 0 bases to trimming and J lost 6 bases; unmatched junction nucleotides: 9. CDR3 size: 16 residues. CDR3 amino acids: CASSQEWGGTSDTQYF. CDR3 coding DNA: TGTGCCAGCAGCCAAGAGTGGGGGGGGACCTCCGATACGCAGTATTTT.

This clonotype occurred a few times. V gene TRBV7-2 combines with J gene TRBJ2-1, with TRBD2 matching 14 bases. V lost 2 bases to trimming and J lost 7 bases; unmatched junction nucleotides: 7. This CDR3 has 17 amino acids. Looked up from germline, CDR1 is SGHTA and CDR2 is FQGNSA. This CDR3 is CASSLLTSGGAGNEQFF. The CDR3 DNA is TGTGCCAGCAGCTTATTGACTAGCGGGGGGGCCGGGAATGAGCAGTTCTTC.

This clonotype was detected ten times or more. The rearrangement links TRBV28 to TRBJ2-7; D uncertain. CDR3 length: 16 amino acids. Per germline, CDR1 MDHEN and CDR2 SYDVKM. Trimming removed 3 bases from V and 1 base from J, with 16 bases in between. CDR3 residues: CASSFRLVGGSYEQYF. In DNA form, the CDR3 reads TGTGCCAGCAGTTTTCGACTGGTGGGTGGATCCTACGAGCAGTACTTC.

V and J are TRBV5-1 and TRBJ1-6; 7 positions agree with TRBD1. V was clipped by 4 bases and J by 7 bases; unmatched bases: 5. Per the germline V gene, CDR1 is SGHRS and CDR2 is YFSETQ. The CDR3 spans 14 residues. DNA of the CDR3: TGCGCCAGCAGCGTCCCGGACAGGAATTCACCCCTCCACTTT. Residues: CASSVPDRNSPLHF.

The rearrangement joins TRBV29-1 to TRBJ1-1, with a weak D call TRBD1 (6 bases). V lost 7 bases, J lost 4 bases, and 19 bases lay in between. From germline, CDR1 is SQVTM and CDR2 ANQGSEA. The CDR3 sequence is 14 residues long. In DNA form, the CDR3 reads TGCAGCGCCGGACAGCCCTACGGTGGCACTGAAGCTTTCTTT. It translates to CSAGQPYGGTEAFF.

This clonotype has at least ten counts. The V and J genes are TRBV20-1 and TRBJ2-1; TRBD2 aligns across 9 bases. Trimming cost V 1 base and J 0 bases; bases outside gene matches: 4. The germline V gene encodes CDR1 DFQATT and CDR2 SNEGSKA (reference sequence). This CDR3 has 16 amino acids. CDR3 region: CSARVLRGGSYNEQFF. For the CDR3, the DNA is TGCAGTGCTAGAGTTCTGCGGGGGGGCTCCTACAATGAGCAGTTCTTC.

The rearrangement links TRBV10-3 to TRBJ2-2; 10 nucleotides align to TRBD2. There are 17 residues in the CDR3. V trimming: 6 bases; J trimming: 4 bases; junction bases outside the gene matches: 11. Germline V gene data show CDR1 as ENHRY and CDR2 as SYGVKD. Written as DNA, the CDR3 is TGTGCCATCAGAGACCCGGGACTAGCGTTGGGCACCGGGGAGCTGTTTTTT. This codes for CAIRDPGLALGTGELFF.

In this sample, this clonotype turned up a few times. The chain joins TRBV6-4 to TRBJ1-5; D may be TRBD1 (6 bases). This CDR3 has 15 amino acids. The germline CDR1 and CDR2 sequences are MRHNA and SNTAGT. V lost 6 bases to trimming and J lost 3 bases, with 15 bases between them. This CDR3 reads CASSGDTFTNQPQHF. DNA for the CDR3: TGTGCCAGCAGCGGGGACACCTTCACCAATCAGCCCCAGCATTTT.

This clonotype showed up many times. The gene calls are TRBV6-6 and TRBJ1-4; D is unresolved. V lost 7 bases and J 4 bases, leaving 7 bases between the germline ends. Looked up from germline, CDR1 is MNHNY and CDR2 is SVGAGI (reference sequence). The CDR3 extends over 12 amino acids. The CDR3 sequence: CASKHLNEKLFF. The CDR3 DNA sequence: TGTGCCAGCAAACACCTTAATGAAAAACTGTTTTTT.

Comment on this clonotype: A much larger clone differs from this one at a single base, so this may be a read error. The chain combines TRBV12-3 or TRBV12-4 with TRBJ1-1; 10 bases line up with TRBD1. V dropped 3 bases and J dropped 8; count of bases not matched to a gene: 6. The CDR3 is 14 amino acids. Here the CDR3 reads CASSLTGTGAEAFF. In DNA, the CDR3 is TGTGCCAGCAGTTTGACCGGGACAGGGGCGGAAGCTTTCTTT.

The table lists this clonotype with a few counts. The J gene is TRBJ1-1, the V gene TRBV7-2; D gene uncertain. Trimming took 5 bases from V and 1 from J, leaving 14 bases between them. Germline CDR1 is SGHTA and CDR2 is FQGNSA. This CDR3 is 15 amino acids long. The CDR3 DNA follows: TGTGCCAGCAGCGACCCTGCGGGGAGGAACACTGAAGCTTTCTTT. Its translation: CASSDPAGRNTEAFF.

This clonotype has just a few counts. The chain combines TRBV4-2 with TRBJ2-1, with D uncertain. CDR1 is LGHNA, CDR2 YNFKEQ, per germline. V lost 0 bases, J lost 1 base, and 13 bases lay in between. This CDR3 has 17 amino acids. The CDR3 bases are TGTGCCAGCAGCCAAGAGGTCAGAATCGTATCCTACAATGAGCAGTTCTTC. Protein: CASSQEVRIVSYNEQFF.

As for this clonotype: A much more abundant neighbour one base away suggests this may be a read error. The genes are TRBV12-3 or TRBV12-4 and TRBJ2-4; unclear D gene. The CDR3 spans 14 residues. Trimming took 6 bases from V and 0 from J, leaving 9 bases between them. CDR3 in amino acids: CASRPGLAKNIQYF. DNA of the CDR3: TGTGCCAGCAGGCCAGGCTTAGCCAAAAACATTCAGTACTTC.

J is TRBJ2-1 and V is TRBV29-1, with D possibly TRBD2 on 6 matching bases. CDR1 and CDR2 from the germline V gene are SQVTM and ANQGSEA. The CDR3 is 12 amino acids. V was shortened by 4 bases and J by 6 bases, with 10 bases between the two germline ends. The CDR3, as DNA: TGCAGCGTTGGAGAGGGAGGCAATGAGCAGTTCTTC. Residues: CSVGEGGNEQFF.

This clonotype occurred many times. The rearrangement joins TRBV14 to TRBJ1-2; D unresolved. V was clipped by 1 base and J by 5 bases, with 8 bases between them. This CDR3 has 13 amino acids. Germline V CDR1 and CDR2: SGHDN, FVKESK. This CDR3 reads CASSQVIEYGYTF. CDR3 in DNA: TGTGCCAGCAGCCAAGTTATAGAGTATGGCTACACCTTC.

This rearrangement joins TRBV4-2 to TRBJ2-1, with TRBD2 matching over 10 bases. Trimming cost V 3 bases and J 4 bases; bases outside gene matches: 9. The germline V gene has CDR1 LGHNA and CDR2 YNFKEQ. The length of the CDR3 is 17 residues. The CDR3 DNA sequence: TGTGCCAGCAGCCAGTACATTCTAGCGGGGGATTACAATGAGCAGTTCTTC. It translates to CASSQYILAGDYNEQFF.

This clonotype was seen more than once but under ten times. This chain links TRBV7-2 with TRBJ2-1; D is perhaps TRBD1 (6 bases). Between the trimmed V and J ends, which lost 7 bases and 5 bases, there was a span of 18 bases. CDR1 and CDR2 from the germline V gene are SGHTA and FQGNSA. The CDR3 length is 15 residues. DNA of the CDR3: TGTGCCAGCACCGCCGGGGCAGGGGCAAACAATGAGCAGTTCTTC. Translating it yields CASTAGAGANNEQFF.

This rearrangement joins TRBV7-2 to TRBJ2-2; D gene ambiguous. This CDR3 is built from 15 residues. V was shortened by 5 bases and J by 3 bases, with 13 bases between the two germline ends. Germline-derived CDR1 and CDR2 are SGHTA and FQGNSA. CDR3 sequence (DNA): TGTGCCAGCAGCCTCGCCCGCCCCGACACCGGGGAGCTGTTTTTT. Protein product: CASSLARPDTGELFF.

This rearrangement joins TRBV20-1 to TRBJ2-3, with 14 bases lining up with TRBD2. The length of the CDR3 is 16 residues. Trimming took 4 bases from V and 2 from J; bases not matched to a gene: 5. The germline gives CDR1 DFQATT, CDR2 SNEGSKA (reference sequence). The CDR3: CSATGTSGGNTDTQYF. The DNA for the CDR3 is TGCAGTGCTACCGGGACTAGCGGGGGCAACACAGATACGCAGTATTTT.